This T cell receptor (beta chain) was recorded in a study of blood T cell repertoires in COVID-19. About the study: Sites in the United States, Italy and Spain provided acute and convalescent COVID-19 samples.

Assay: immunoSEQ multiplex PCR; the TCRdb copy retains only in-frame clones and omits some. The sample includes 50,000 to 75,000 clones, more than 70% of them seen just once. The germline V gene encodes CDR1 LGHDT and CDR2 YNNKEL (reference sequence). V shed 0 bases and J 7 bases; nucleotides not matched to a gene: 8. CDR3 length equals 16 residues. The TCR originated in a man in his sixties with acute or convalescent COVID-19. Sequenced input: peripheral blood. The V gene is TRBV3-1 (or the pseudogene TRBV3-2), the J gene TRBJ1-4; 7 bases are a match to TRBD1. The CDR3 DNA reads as TGTGCCAGCAGCCAAGATTGGGACAGCAGGAGTGAAAAACTGTTTTTT. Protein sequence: CASSQDWDSRSEKLFF.